Here is one T cell receptor (beta chain) with its context. Antigen unknown. In germline, CDR1 is MDHEN, CDR2 SYDVKM. The junction had 16 bases not matched to a gene; V was cut back by 6 bases and J by 5 bases. The CDR3 is 17 amino acids. TCR templates, some 93,000 per sample, were assayed. Measured with immunoSEQ multiplex PCR; TCRdb has only the in-frame clones, and not every one. Among about 56,000 clones listed, about 98% were seen once. Sequences were generated from unstimulated naive, memory, effector memory and TEMRA subsets in three donor pairs. The data derive from a study of siplizumab effects on memory and regulatory T cells. Study findings and constraints: Many proliferating CD4+ or CD8+ clones remained unclassified. Roughly 80-96% of them could not be assigned either a naive or a memory phenotype. Naive T cells, seemingly more diverse than memory cells, seemed major alloresponse contributors.

The chain joins TRBV28 to TRBJ2-3; 8 bases map to TRBD1. The source material was naive CD8+ T cells sorted from blood. The clonotype originates from a human donor in good health. For the CDR3, the DNA is TGTGCCAGCAGGCCAGACCCGACAACAGGGGGTGTAGATACGCAGTATTTT. Its protein is CASRPDPTTGGVDTQYF. Using reference TRBV28 and TRBJ2-3 for the parts outside the CDR3, the full variable domain is DVKVTQSSRYLVKRTGEKVFLECVQDMDHENMFWYRQDPGLGLRLIYFSYDVKMKEKGDIPEGYSVSREKKERFSLILESASTNQTSMYLCASRPDPTTGGVDTQYFGPGTRLTVL.